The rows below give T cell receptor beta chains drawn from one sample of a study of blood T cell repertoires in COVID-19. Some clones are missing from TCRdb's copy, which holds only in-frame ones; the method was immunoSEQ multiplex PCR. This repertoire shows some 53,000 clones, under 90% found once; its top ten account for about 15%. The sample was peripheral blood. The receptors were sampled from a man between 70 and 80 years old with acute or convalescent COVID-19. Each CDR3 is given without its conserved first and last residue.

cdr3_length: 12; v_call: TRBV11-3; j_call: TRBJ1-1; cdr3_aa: ASSLGGTNNKAF
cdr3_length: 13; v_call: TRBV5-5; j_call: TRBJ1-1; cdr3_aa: ASSLWGGANTEAF
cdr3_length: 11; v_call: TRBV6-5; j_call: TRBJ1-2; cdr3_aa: ASTDSNWNGYT
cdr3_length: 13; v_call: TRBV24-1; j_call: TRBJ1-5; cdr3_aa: ATSVTGGENQPQH
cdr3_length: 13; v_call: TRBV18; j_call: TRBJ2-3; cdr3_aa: ASSPGLASGDTQY
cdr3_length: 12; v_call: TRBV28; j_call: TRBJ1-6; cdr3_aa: ASRGTGNNSPLH
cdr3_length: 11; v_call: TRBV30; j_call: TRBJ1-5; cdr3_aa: AWSRGNNQPQH
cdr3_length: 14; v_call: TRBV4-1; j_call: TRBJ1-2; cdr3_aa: ASSLTTAGQVYGYT
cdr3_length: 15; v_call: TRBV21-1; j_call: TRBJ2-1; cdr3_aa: AGLRRVGLASYNEQF
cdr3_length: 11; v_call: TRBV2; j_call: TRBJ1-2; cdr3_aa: ASKEAGAYGYT
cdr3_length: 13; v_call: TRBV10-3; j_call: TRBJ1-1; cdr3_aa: AISEIDSGDTEAF
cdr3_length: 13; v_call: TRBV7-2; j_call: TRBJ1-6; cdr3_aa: ASSHGTGRQSPLH
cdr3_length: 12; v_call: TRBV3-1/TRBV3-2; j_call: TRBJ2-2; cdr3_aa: ASSRGRAFGELF
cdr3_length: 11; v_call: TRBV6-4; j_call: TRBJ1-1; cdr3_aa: ASSADRVAEAF
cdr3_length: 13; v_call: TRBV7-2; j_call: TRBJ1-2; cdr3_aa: ASSAPGQGRSGYT
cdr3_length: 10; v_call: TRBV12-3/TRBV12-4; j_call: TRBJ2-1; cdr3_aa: ASSFGGREQF
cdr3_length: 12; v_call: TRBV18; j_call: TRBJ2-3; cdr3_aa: ASSPSKGADTQY
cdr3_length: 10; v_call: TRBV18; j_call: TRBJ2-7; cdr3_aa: ASSTGGYEQY
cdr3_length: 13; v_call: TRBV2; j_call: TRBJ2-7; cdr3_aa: ASSSGQGGSYEQY
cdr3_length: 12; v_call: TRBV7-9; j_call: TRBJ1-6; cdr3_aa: ASSLPGSESPLH
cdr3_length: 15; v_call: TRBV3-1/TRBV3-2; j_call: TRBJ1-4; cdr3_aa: ASSKQGLVGRNEKLF